This T cell receptor beta chain was obtained from a study of Ad26.COV2.S vaccination and SARS-CoV-2 variants. Study context: Intramuscularly, Ad26.COV2.S was given either once or twice, 56 days apart.

Clones were sequenced by immunoSEQ multiplex PCR, and TCRdb holds only the in-frame ones, with some missing. The sample lists about 420,000 clones, around nine tenths seen once, with approximately 4% in the top ten. Treatment denoted: some 20 received Ad26.COV2.S at low or high dose, single or two shots; several received placebo; per-sample allocation not given. After the first vaccine or placebo injection, samples were drawn on day 63. The sequence was obtained from a person between 18 and 59 years old who received the Ad26.COV2.S COVID-19 vaccine or a placebo. Source: peripheral blood, taken in a trial of Ad26.COV2.S vaccine versus placebo.

The CDR3 DNA is TGCAGCGTTCAAGGGGAACGGGGGCTTCTTAACGATGAGCAGTTCTTC. Translating gives CSVQGERGLLNDEQFF. This chain connects TRBV29-1 to TRBJ2-1; either TRBD1 or TRBD2 may fit D (6 bases each). The germline CDR1 and CDR2 sequences are SQVTM and ANQGSEA. This CDR3 is built from 16 residues. V shed 5 bases and J shed 8 bases, with 25 bases lying between them.